This T cell receptor (beta chain) originates from a study of regulatory T cells in long-lasting Graves disease. This CDR3 spans 13 amino acids. With 11 bases removed from V and 2 bases from J, the gap between germline ends came to 16 bases. CDR1 and CDR2 (germline): MDHEN, SYDVKM. This clonotype was found many times. Library construction for TCR beta used iRepertoire HTBI primers and Arm-PCR of CDR3 regions. TCRdb re-called the multiplex PCR reads through MiXCR, storing one row per CDR3 protein. The repertoire includes 400,000 to 500,000 distinct CDR3 sequences, 12% to 15% of them detected once, and more than 15% sits in the top ten. The time point denotes: newly diagnosed GD, antithyroid drugs for less than 3 months. Isolated PBMC RNA provided the starting material for the TCR library. Patients were from an endocrinology department in Xi'an, China. This sample also appeared in a second study, on T cells in Graves' hyperthyroidism and ophthalmopathy.

This TCR was recovered from a woman aged 50 to 60 with Graves disease. The V call is TRBV28, the J call TRBJ2-7; a possible D gene is TRBD1 (7 bases). The specimen was peripheral blood mononuclear cells (PBMCs), collected at new diagnosis, from a patient treated with antithyroid drugs. CDR3 in amino acids: CASGGTVTYEQYF. DNA of the CDR3: TGTGCCTCCGGAGGGACAGTTACCTACGAGCAGTACTTC.